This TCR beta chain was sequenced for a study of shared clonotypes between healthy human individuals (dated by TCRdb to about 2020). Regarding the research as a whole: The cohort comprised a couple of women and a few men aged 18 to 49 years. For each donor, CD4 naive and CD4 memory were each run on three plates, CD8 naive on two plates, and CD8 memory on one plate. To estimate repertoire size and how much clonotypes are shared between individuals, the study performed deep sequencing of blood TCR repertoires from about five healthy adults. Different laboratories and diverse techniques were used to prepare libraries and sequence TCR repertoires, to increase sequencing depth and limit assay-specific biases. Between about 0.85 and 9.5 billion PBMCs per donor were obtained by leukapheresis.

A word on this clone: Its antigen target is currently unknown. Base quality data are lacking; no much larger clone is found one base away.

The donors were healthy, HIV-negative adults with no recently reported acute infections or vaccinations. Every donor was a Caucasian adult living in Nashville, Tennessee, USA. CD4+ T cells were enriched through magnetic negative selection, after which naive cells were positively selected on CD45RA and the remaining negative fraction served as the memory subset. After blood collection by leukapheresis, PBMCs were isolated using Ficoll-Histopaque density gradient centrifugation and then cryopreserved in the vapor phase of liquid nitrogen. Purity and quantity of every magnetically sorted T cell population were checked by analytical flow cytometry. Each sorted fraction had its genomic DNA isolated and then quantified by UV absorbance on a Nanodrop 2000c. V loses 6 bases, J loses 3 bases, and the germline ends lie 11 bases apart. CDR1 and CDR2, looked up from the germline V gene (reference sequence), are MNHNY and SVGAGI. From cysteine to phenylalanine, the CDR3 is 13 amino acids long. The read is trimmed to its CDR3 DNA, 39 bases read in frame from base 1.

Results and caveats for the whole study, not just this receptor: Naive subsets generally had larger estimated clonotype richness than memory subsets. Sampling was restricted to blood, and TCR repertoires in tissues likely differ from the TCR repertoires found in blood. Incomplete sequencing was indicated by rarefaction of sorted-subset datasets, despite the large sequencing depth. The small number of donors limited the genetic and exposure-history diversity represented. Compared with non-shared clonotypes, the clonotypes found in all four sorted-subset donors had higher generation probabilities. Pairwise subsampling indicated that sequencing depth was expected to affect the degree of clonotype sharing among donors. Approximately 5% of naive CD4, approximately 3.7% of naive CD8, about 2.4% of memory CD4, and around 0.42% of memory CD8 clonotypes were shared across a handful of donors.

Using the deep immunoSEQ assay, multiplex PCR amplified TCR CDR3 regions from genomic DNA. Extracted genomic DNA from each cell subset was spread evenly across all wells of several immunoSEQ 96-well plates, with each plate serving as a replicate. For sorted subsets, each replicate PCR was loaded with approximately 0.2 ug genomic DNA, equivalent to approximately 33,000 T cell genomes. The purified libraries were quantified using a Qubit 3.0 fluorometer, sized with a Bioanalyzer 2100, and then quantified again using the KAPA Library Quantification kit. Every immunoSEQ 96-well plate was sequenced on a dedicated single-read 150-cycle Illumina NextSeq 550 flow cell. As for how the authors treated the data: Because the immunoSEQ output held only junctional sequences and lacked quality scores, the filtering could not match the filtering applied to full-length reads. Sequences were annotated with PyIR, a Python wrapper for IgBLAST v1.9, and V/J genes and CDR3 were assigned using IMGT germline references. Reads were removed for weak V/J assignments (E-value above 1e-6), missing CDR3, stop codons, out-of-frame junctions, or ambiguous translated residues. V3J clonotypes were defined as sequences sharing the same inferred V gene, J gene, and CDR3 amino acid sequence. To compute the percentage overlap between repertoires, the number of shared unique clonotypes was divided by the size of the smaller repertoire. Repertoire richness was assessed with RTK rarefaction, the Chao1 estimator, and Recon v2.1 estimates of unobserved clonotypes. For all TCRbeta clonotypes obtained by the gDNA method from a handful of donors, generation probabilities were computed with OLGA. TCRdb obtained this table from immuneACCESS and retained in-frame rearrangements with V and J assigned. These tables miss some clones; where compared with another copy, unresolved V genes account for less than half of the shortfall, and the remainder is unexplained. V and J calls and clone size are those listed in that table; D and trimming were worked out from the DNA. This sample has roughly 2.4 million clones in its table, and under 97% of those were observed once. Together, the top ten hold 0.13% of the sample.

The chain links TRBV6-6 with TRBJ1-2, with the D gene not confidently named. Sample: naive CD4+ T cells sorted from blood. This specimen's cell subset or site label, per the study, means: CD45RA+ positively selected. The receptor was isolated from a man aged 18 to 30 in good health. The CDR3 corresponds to CASSLYGDYGYTF. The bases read TGTGCCAGCAGCCTATACGGGGACTATGGCTACACCTTC.